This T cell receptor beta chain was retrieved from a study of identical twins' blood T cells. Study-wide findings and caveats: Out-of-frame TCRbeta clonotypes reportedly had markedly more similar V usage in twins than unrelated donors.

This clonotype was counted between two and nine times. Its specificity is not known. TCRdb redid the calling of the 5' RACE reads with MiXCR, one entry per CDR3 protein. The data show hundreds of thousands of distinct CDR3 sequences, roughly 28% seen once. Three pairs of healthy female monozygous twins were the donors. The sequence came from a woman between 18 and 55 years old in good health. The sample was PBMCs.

CDR3 in amino acids: CASSLDFRVRNTIYF. CDR3 bases: TGTGCCAGCAGCTTAGACTTCAGGGTCCGAAACACCATATATTTT. The V and J genes are TRBV7-2 and TRBJ1-3; tentative D call: TRBD1 (5 bases). The V end was cut by 1 base, the J end by 5 bases, with 12 bases between. The germline CDR1 and CDR2 sequences are SGHTA and FQGNSA. This CDR3 spans 15 amino acids.